This is a list of T cell receptor beta chains from one sample in a study of cytomegalovirus exposure and HLA in healthy donors. Libraries were prepared by immunoSEQ multiplex PCR; TCRdb keeps only in-frame clonotypes and omits some of them. The sample yields about 130,000 clones, 9.7% seen once. Sequencing was carried out using PBMCs. These receptors originate from a man aged 45-65 years in good health and CMV-seronegative. CDR3s include the opening cysteine and the closing phenylalanine or tryptophan. Fields, in order: V gene, clone size, J gene, D gene, CDR3 DNA, CDR3 protein. The D gene is left open where the match is weak. Clone size is not always given. Where it is, it says once, few, many or a class for expanded clones.

v_gene: TRBV19; abundance: few; j_gene: TRBJ1-5; d_gene: NA; CDR3nt: TGTGCCAGTAGTGTCGGGAAAGGGAATAGCAATCAGCCCCAGCATTTT; CDR3aa: CASSVGKGNSNQPQHF
v_gene: TRBV18; abundance: few; j_gene: TRBJ2-3; d_gene: TRBD2; CDR3nt: TGTGCCAGCTCACCGTCCAGCGGGGGGCTCACAGATACGCAGTATTTT; CDR3aa: CASSPSSGGLTDTQYF
v_gene: TRBV10-2; abundance: NA; j_gene: TRBJ1-2; d_gene: NA; CDR3nt: TGCGCCAGCAGTGAACGGTATCCGAATGGCTACACCTTC; CDR3aa: CASSERYPNGYTF
v_gene: TRBV6-1; abundance: few; j_gene: TRBJ2-7; d_gene: TRBD2; CDR3nt: TGTGCCAGCAGTGAAGCAGGGCAGCGTTCTAGCGGGAGGCACTTC; CDR3aa: CASSEAGQRSSGRHF
v_gene: TRBV6-4; abundance: NA; j_gene: TRBJ1-2; d_gene: TRBD1; CDR3nt: TGTGCCAGCAGTGAGCAGGGGGTGGGCTATGGCTACACCTTC; CDR3aa: CASSEQGVGYGYTF
v_gene: TRBV5-6; abundance: NA; j_gene: TRBJ2-7; d_gene: NA; CDR3nt: TGTGCCAGCAGCTGGGGGGGGCTTTACGAGCAGTACTTC; CDR3aa: CASSWGGLYEQYF
v_gene: TRBV30; abundance: few; j_gene: TRBJ1-6; d_gene: TRBD1; CDR3nt: TGTGCCTGGAAAGAAACAGGGGTTAATTCACCCCTCCACTTT; CDR3aa: CAWKETGVNSPLHF
v_gene: TRBV30; abundance: NA; j_gene: TRBJ2-5; d_gene: TRBD2; CDR3nt: TGTGCCTGGAATGGCGGGGGGGCGTGGGAGACCCAGTACTTC; CDR3aa: CAWNGGGAWETQYF
v_gene: TRBV5-1; abundance: few; j_gene: TRBJ1-1; d_gene: NA; CDR3nt: TGCGCCAGCAGCTTGGCCGGCGGGAACACTGAAGCTTTCTTT; CDR3aa: CASSLAGGNTEAFF
v_gene: TRBV10-3; abundance: few; j_gene: TRBJ2-1; d_gene: NA; CDR3nt: TGTGCCATCAGTGAAGAGGGTTACAATGAGCAGTTCTTC; CDR3aa: CAISEEGYNEQFF
v_gene: TRBV6-1; abundance: NA; j_gene: TRBJ1-1; d_gene: TRBD1; CDR3nt: TGTGCCAGCACCATGCGACAGGGGGCTCCGGCTTTCTTT; CDR3aa: CASTMRQGAPAFF
v_gene: TRBV19; abundance: few; j_gene: TRBJ1-6; d_gene: NA; CDR3nt: TGTGCCAGTACCCCCGAAGCGGATGGTTCACCCCTCCACTTT; CDR3aa: CASTPEADGSPLHF
v_gene: TRBV5-1; abundance: few; j_gene: TRBJ1-1; d_gene: NA; CDR3nt: TGCGCCAGCAGCTTCCAGGGTAACGCTGAAGCTTTCTTT; CDR3aa: CASSFQGNAEAFF
v_gene: TRBV5-1; abundance: NA; j_gene: TRBJ2-7; d_gene: NA; CDR3nt: TGCGCCAGCAGCTTGGGGTCGGCCTACGAGCAGTACTTC; CDR3aa: CASSLGSAYEQYF
v_gene: TRBV5-4; abundance: NA; j_gene: TRBJ2-2; d_gene: TRBD2; CDR3nt: TGTGCCAGCATGCTAGCGGGAGAGGCCGGGGAGCTGTTTTTT; CDR3aa: CASMLAGEAGELFF
v_gene: TRBV19; abundance: few; j_gene: TRBJ1-5; d_gene: TRBD1; CDR3nt: TGTGCCAGTAGACCAGGGGGCCAGCCCCAGCATTTT; CDR3aa: CASRPGGQPQHF
v_gene: TRBV16; abundance: NA; j_gene: TRBJ1-2; d_gene: TRBD1; CDR3nt: TGTGCCAGCAGCCAATCCTCGACAGGGCAGTGGGAGGGCTACACCTTC; CDR3aa: CASSQSSTGQWEGYTF
v_gene: TRBV18; abundance: NA; j_gene: TRBJ1-4; d_gene: NA; CDR3nt: TGTGCCAGCTCAGTCAGGACTAATGAAAAACTGTTTTTT; CDR3aa: CASSVRTNEKLFF
v_gene: TRBV27; abundance: NA; j_gene: TRBJ2-5; d_gene: NA; CDR3nt: TGTGCCAGCAGACAAGCGGAGACCCAGTACTTC; CDR3aa: CASRQAETQYF